The 15 T cell receptor beta chains given below trace back to one sample, sequenced in a study of cytomegalovirus exposure and HLA in healthy donors. PCR was performed using 60 Vbeta and 13 Jbeta primers. TCRdb's table, derived via immunoSEQ multiplex PCR, lists solely in-frame clones and lacks some. The sample lists a few hundred thousand clones; 80% to 95% were seen once. What was sequenced was PBMCs. These receptors all stem from a girl aged 2-9 years in good health and CMV-seronegative.

The genes are TRBV4-1 and TRBJ2-7; the match to TRBD2 covers 10 bases. Germline V CDR1 and CDR2: MGHRA, YSYEKL. V dropped 4 bases and J dropped 2; count of bases not matched to a gene: 8. This CDR3 contains 16 residues. The CDR3 reads CASSPSWTSGPYEQYF. The CDR3 nucleotides read TGCGCCAGCAGCCCCAGTTGGACTAGCGGACCCTACGAGCAGTACTTC.

The V call is TRBV2, the J call TRBJ2-7; D perhaps matches TRBD2 (6 bases). Per the germline V gene, CDR1 is SNHLY and CDR2 is FYNNEI. V lost 8 bases and J 2 bases, leaving 10 bases between the germline ends. The CDR3 loop spans 12 amino acids. CDR3 nucleotides: TGTGCCAGCCGGGGAGGAGCCTACGAGCAGTACTTC. Translation: CASRGGAYEQYF.

This sequence joins TRBV5-1 and TRBJ1-2; TRBD1 aligns across 11 bases. In germline, CDR1 is SGHRS, CDR2 YFSETQ. The CDR3 has 14 residues. Trimming cost V 4 bases and J 4 bases; bases outside gene matches: 3. Here the CDR3 DNA reads TGCGCCAGCAGCGAGGGACAGGGGGTCTATGGCTACACCTTC. As protein: CASSEGQGVYGYTF.

The rearrangement uses TRBV7-2 and TRBJ2-7, with 7 bases aligning to TRBD2. With 0 bases clipped from V and 7 bases from J, the junction kept 6 bases outside the gene matches. The germline gives CDR1 SGHTA, CDR2 FQGNSA. The CDR3 has 14 residues. The CDR3, as DNA: TGTGCCAGCAGCTTAGCCCGGACTAGACATGAGCAGTACTTC. Its protein product is CASSLARTRHEQYF.

This chain joins TRBV11-2 and TRBJ1-2; possible D gene TRBD1, 5 bases. This CDR3 comprises 16 residues. V was clipped by 5 bases and J by 4 bases, with 20 bases between them. Germline loops: CDR1 SGHAT, CDR2 FQNNGV. Here the CDR3 reads CASSPLLEGRSYGYTF. DNA for the CDR3: TGTGCCAGCAGCCCCCTATTGGAGGGGAGGTCCTATGGCTACACCTTC.

CDR3 bases: TGTGCCATCAGTCCGGGACAGGGTTATGGCTACACCTTC. Its protein product is CAISPGQGYGYTF. The J gene is TRBJ1-2, the V gene TRBV10-3; TRBD1 aligns across 9 bases. The CDR3 contains 13 residues. CDR1 ENHRY and CDR2 SYGVKD come from the germline V gene. J was trimmed by 5 bases and V by 5 bases; bases with no gene match: 3.

The chain is built from TRBV27 and TRBJ2-7, with D possibly TRBD1 on 5 matching bases. The CDR3 is made up of 13 amino acids. CDR1 is MNHEY, CDR2 SMNVEV, per germline (reference sequence). V was pared by 5 bases and J by 2 bases, with 10 bases between. The CDR3 sequence: CASSLDTAYEQYF. The CDR3 nucleotides are TGTGCCAGCAGTCTGGACACCGCCTACGAGCAGTACTTC.

As for this clone: The junction and the germline gene differ at one end; a read error may be behind it. CDR3 region: CASSEGGSGNQLQHF. The CDR3 nucleotides are TGTGCCAGCAGTGAAGGGGGCTCTGGGAATCAGCTCCAGCATTTT. This chain links TRBV6-1 with TRBJ1-5, with D perhaps matching TRBD1 (5 bases). Germline CDR1 MNHNS, CDR2 SASEGT. This CDR3 region has 15 residues.

As to this clone: This likely comes from a read error, as the CDR3 has no conserved phenylalanine or tryptophan at its end. This chain links TRBV10-2 with TRBJ1-1; D remains ambiguous. Germline V gene lookup returns CDR1 WSHSY and CDR2 SAAADI. Trimming took off 3 bases at V and 7 bases at J, with 9 bases between the two ends. This CDR3 comprises 12 residues. The CDR3, as DNA: TGCGCCAGCAGTGAAGTCCCCGATGAAGCTTTCTTG. It encodes CASSEVPDEAFL.

The chain has TRBV10-3 and TRBJ1-2, with 7 positions matching TRBD1. Trimming removed 4 bases from V and 2 bases from J; junction bases left unmatched: 7. From germline, CDR1 is ENHRY and CDR2 SYGVKD. The CDR3 length is 15 residues. This CDR3 reads CAISVIRDSNYGYTF. CDR3 coding DNA: TGTGCCATCAGTGTCATACGGGACAGCAACTATGGCTACACCTTC.

CDR3 loop: CASRGYNGGSNSPLHF. The CDR3 coding sequence is TGTGCCAGCAGAGGGTATAACGGAGGGTCGAATTCACCCCTCCACTTT. This chain joins TRBV9 and TRBJ1-6; D unresolved. V shed 5 bases and J shed 7 bases, with 19 bases lying between them. Per the germline V gene, CDR1 is SGDLS and CDR2 is YYNGEE. This CDR3 contains 16 residues.

The gene calls are TRBV20-1 and TRBJ1-2, with D possibly TRBD1 on 6 matching bases. This CDR3 comprises 11 residues. The germline CDR1 and CDR2 sequences are DFQATT and SNEGSKA (reference sequence). With 5 bases removed from V and 7 bases from J, the gap between germline ends came to 11 bases. Here the CDR3 reads CSAPRQAGYTF. The CDR3 nucleotides read TGCAGTGCTCCAAGACAGGCTGGCTACACCTTC.

The CDR3 loop reads CASSSRDRGAYEQYF. The CDR3 nucleotides read TGTGCCAGCAGTTCCCGGGACAGGGGTGCGTACGAGCAGTACTTC. This chain joins TRBV2 and TRBJ2-7; 10 bases map to TRBD1. The length of the CDR3 is 15 residues. Germline loops: CDR1 SNHLY, CDR2 FYNNEI. V shed 5 bases and J 4 bases; nucleotides not matched to a gene: 8.

V and J are TRBV7-3 and TRBJ2-2, with D tentatively TRBD2 (7 bases). The CDR3 runs 17 residues. Per germline, CDR1 SGHTA and CDR2 FQGTGA. V was shortened by 1 base and J by 0 bases, with 12 bases between the two germline ends. The CDR3 spells CASSLRGGAANTGELFF. The CDR3 region has the DNA TGTGCCAGCAGCTTAAGAGGGGGGGCGGCGAACACCGGGGAGCTGTTTTTT.

The chain recombines TRBV21-1 with TRBJ2-7; TRBD2 was called by the table and not checked on the DNA. TRBV21-1 is a documented pseudogene. The CDR3 sequence is 12 residues long. The CDR3 coding sequence is TGTGCCAGCGGTCACTGGAGCTACGAGCAGTACTTC. It yields the protein CASGHWSYEQYF.